A selection of T cell receptor beta chains follows, all from one sample in a study of shared clonotypes between healthy human individuals. Assay used: immunoSEQ multiplex PCR; TCRdb lists only in-frame clones, some missing. The sample consists of some 2,500,000 clones, approximately 94% of them appearing once. The specimen sequenced was naive CD4+ T cells from PBMCs. The source of these receptors is a man younger than 35 in good health. Some clones in this sample may be carry-over from other donors' samples. The CDR3 runs from the conserved cysteine through the conserved F or W. The order of the fields is J gene, D gene, V gene, CDR3 DNA, CDR3 protein. D genes are given only for firm matches.

J gene: TRBJ1-1
D gene: NA
V gene: TRBV7-2
CDR3 DNA: TGTGCCAGCAGCTTAGACTTCTGGGGCGGTGATGAAGCTTTCTTT
CDR3 protein: CASSLDFWGGDEAFF

J gene: TRBJ2-3
D gene: TRBD2
V gene: TRBV27
CDR3 DNA: TGTGCCAGCAGTTTACTAGCGGGAGGGCCAGATACGCAGTATTTT
CDR3 protein: CASSLLAGGPDTQYF

J gene: TRBJ1-1
D gene: NA
V gene: TRBV19
CDR3 DNA: TGTGCCAGTAGTGGCAGGGTAAACACTGAAGCTTTCTTT
CDR3 protein: CASSGRVNTEAFF

J gene: TRBJ1-1
D gene: NA
V gene: TRBV9
CDR3 DNA: TGTGCCAGCAGCGTATCGGGGGACACTGAAGCTTTCTTT
CDR3 protein: CASSVSGDTEAFF

J gene: TRBJ2-2
D gene: NA
V gene: TRBV5-1
CDR3 DNA: TGCGCCACCCATAGCGGATTTACCGGGGAGCTGTTTTTT
CDR3 protein: CATHSGFTGELFF

J gene: TRBJ1-1
D gene: NA
V gene: TRBV5-1
CDR3 DNA: TGCGCCAGCAGCTCAACCGGTAACATGCGGACGATGAACACTGAAGCTTTCTTT
CDR3 protein: CASSSTGNMRTMNTEAFF

J gene: TRBJ2-1
D gene: NA
V gene: TRBV7-2
CDR3 DNA: TGTGCCAGCAGCCCCGTAACGCCGAGATACTACTCCTACAATGAGCAGTTCTTC
CDR3 protein: CASSPVTPRYYSYNEQFF

J gene: TRBJ2-1
D gene: TRBD2
V gene: TRBV5-1
CDR3 DNA: TGCGCCAGCAGCACCGGGACTAGCCGCCCTAATGAGCAGTTCTTC
CDR3 protein: CASSTGTSRPNEQFF

J gene: TRBJ2-7
D gene: NA
V gene: TRBV5-1
CDR3 DNA: TGCGCCAGCAGCTATGGCCCCGTAGAGGAGCAGTACTTC
CDR3 protein: CASSYGPVEEQYF

J gene: TRBJ2-2
D gene: NA
V gene: TRBV11-3
CDR3 DNA: TGTGCCAGCAGCTTAGGGTCCGGGGAGCTGTTTTTT
CDR3 protein: CASSLGSGELFF

J gene: TRBJ1-2
D gene: NA
V gene: TRBV19
CDR3 DNA: TGTGCCAGTATAGGGACAAGGGTCGAGTATGGCTACACCTTC
CDR3 protein: CASIGTRVEYGYTF

J gene: TRBJ1-3
D gene: NA
V gene: TRBV5-1
CDR3 DNA: TGCGCCAGCAGCTTGGCCGGGGCCCTCGGCGGAAACACCATATATTTT
CDR3 protein: CASSLAGALGGNTIYF

J gene: TRBJ2-3
D gene: NA
V gene: TRBV29-1
CDR3 DNA: TGCAGCGTTGACGGGGGTCTCACAGATACGCAGTATTTT
CDR3 protein: CSVDGGLTDTQYF

J gene: TRBJ2-1
D gene: NA
V gene: TRBV5-1
CDR3 DNA: TGCGCCAGCAGCCGGGGACTTTCCTACAATGAGCAGTTCTTC
CDR3 protein: CASSRGLSYNEQFF